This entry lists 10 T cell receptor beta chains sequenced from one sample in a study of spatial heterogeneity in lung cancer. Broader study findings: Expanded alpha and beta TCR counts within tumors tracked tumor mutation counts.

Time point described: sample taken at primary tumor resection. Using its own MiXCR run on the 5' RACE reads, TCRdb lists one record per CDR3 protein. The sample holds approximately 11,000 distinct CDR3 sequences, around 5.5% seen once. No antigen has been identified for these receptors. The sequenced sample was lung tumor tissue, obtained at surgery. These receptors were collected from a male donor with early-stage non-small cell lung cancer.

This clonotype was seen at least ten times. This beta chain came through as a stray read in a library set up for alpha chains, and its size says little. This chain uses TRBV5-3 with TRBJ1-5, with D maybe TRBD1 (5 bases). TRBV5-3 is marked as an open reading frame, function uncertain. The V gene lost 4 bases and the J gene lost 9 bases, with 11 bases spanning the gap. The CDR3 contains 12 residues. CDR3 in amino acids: CARSPGHWPQHF. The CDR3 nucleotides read TGTGCCAGAAGCCCCGGACACTGGCCCCAGCATTTT.

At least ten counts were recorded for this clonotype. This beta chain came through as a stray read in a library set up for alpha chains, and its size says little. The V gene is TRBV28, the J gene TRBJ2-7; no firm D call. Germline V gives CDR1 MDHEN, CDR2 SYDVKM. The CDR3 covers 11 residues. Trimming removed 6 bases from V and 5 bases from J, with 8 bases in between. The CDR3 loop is CASSRYDEQYF. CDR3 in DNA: TGTGCCAGCAGCCGATACGACGAGCAGTACTTC.

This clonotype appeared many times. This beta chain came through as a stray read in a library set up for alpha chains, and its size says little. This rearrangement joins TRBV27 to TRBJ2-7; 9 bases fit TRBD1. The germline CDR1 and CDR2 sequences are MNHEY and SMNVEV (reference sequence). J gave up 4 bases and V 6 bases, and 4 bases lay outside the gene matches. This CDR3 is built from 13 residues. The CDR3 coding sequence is TGTGCCAGCAGCCGGGACAGGGTTTACGAGCAGTACTTC. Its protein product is CASSRDRVYEQYF.

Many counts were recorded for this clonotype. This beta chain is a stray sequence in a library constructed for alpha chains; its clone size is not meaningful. The CDR3 is CSVQPGLIADTQYF. In DNA, the CDR3 is TGCAGCGTCCAGCCGGGACTAATAGCAGATACGCAGTATTTT. The rearrangement uses TRBV29-1 and TRBJ2-3; 7 bases align to TRBD2. CDR1 is SQVTM and CDR2 is ANQGSEA in the germline V gene. The V and J ends lost 6 bases and 4 bases, in that order; junction bases with no gene match: 10. The CDR3 totals 14 residues.

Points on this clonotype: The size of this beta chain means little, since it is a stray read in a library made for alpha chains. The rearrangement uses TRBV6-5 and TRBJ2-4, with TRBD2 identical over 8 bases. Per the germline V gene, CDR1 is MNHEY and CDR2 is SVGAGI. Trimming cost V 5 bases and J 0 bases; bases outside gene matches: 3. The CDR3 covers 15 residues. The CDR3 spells CASSGAGEAKNIQYF. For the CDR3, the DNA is TGTGCCAGCAGTGGAGCGGGGGAAGCCAAAAACATTCAGTACTTC.

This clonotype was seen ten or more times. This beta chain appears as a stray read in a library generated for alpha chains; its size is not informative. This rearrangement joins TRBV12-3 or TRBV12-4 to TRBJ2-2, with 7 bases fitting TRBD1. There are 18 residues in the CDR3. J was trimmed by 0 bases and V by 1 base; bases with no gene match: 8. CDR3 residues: CASSLEGDRDPNTGELFF. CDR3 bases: TGTGCCAGCAGTTTAGAGGGCGACAGGGATCCGAACACCGGGGAGCTGTTTTTT.

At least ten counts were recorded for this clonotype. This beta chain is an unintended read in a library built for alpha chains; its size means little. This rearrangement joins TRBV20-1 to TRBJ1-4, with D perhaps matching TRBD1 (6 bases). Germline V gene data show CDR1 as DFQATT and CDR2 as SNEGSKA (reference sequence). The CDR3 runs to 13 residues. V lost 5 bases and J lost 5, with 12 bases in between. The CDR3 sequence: CSAPTGPNEKLFF. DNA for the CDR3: TGCAGTGCTCCGACAGGACCGAATGAAAAACTGTTTTTT.

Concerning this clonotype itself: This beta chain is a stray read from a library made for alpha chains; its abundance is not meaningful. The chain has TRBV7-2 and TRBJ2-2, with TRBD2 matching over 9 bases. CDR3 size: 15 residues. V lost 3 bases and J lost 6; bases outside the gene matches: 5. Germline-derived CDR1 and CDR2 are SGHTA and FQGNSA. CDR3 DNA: TGTGCCAGCAGCTTCTACGGGACTAGCTCCGGGGAGCTGTTTTTT. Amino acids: CASSFYGTSSGELFF.

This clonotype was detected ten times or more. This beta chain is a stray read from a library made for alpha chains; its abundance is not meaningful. CDR3 sequence: CASSWGGAMNTEAFF. CDR3 DNA sequence: TGTGCCAGCAGCTGGGGAGGGGCCATGAACACTGAAGCTTTCTTT. This sequence joins TRBV7-9 and TRBJ1-1; maybe TRBD1 (5 bases). Germline loops: CDR1 SEHNR, CDR2 FQNEAQ (reference sequence). The CDR3 loop spans 15 amino acids. V dropped 4 bases and J dropped 0 bases, with 12 bases sitting between them.

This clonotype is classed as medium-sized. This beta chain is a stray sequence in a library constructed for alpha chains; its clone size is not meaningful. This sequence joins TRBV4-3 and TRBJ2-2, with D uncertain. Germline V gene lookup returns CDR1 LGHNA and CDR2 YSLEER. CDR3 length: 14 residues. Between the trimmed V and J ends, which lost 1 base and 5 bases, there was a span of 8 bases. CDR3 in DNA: TGCGCCAGCAGCCAAGGTGTGGGGACCGGGGAGCTGTTTTTT. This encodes CASSQGVGTGELFF.